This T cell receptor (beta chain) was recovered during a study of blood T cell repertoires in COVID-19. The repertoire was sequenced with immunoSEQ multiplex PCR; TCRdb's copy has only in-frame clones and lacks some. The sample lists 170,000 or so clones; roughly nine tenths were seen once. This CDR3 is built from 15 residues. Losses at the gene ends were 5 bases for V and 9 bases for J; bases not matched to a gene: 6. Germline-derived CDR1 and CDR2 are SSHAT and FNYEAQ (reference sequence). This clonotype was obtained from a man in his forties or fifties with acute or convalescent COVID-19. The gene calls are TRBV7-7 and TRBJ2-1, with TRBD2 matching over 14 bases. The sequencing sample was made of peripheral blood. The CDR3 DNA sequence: TGTGCCAGCAGCGCATTGGGACTAGCGGGAGCTGAGCAGTTCTTC. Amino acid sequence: CASSALGLAGAEQFF.